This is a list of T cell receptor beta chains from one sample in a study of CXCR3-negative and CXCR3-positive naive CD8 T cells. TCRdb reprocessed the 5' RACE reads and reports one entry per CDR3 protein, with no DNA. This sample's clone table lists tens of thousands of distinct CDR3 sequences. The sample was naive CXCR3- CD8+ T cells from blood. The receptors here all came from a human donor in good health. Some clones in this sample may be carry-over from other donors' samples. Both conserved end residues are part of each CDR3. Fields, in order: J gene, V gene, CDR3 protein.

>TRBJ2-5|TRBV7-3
CASSLNGFTEETQYF
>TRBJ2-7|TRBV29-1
CSVEGGGRDEQYF
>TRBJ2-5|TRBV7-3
CASSLTGEEETQYF
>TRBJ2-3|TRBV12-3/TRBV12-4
CASSPRPGGTDTQYF
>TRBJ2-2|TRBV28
CASSSPSGPRFDWELFF
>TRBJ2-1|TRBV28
CASSPISLGGRSEQFF
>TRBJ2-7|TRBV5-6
CASSLEGRGPSYEQYF
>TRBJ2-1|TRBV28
CASSLVAGDNEQFF
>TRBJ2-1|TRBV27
CASSIRQGDYNEQFF
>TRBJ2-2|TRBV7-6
CASSSGTSGSGELFF
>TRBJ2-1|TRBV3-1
CASSLLAGEYNEQFF
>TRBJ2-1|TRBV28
CASSLAKGLLNEQFF
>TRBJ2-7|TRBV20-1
CSASGQSDYEQYF
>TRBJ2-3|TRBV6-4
CASSDSLAGSTDTQYF
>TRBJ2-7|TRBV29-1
CSVEAYGQGVDYEQYF
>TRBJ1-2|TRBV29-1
CSVGGGGNYGYTF
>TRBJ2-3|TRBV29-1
CSAWASGSTDTQYF
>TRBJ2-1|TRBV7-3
CASSLITSSYNEQFF
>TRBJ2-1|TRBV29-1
CSVALAGNNNEQFF
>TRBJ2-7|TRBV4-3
CASSQDRGQGAGEQYF
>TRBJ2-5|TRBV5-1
CASSLGTGGIETQYF
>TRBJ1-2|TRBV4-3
CASSQDFGNRRGYTF
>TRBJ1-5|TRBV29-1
CSPTPYRSNQPQHF
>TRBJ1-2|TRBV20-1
CSAAGDDGYTF
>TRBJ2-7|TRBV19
CASTPSGGGAVLEQYF
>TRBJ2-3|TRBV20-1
CSAPHPSPTDTQYF
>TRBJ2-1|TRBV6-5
CASREGDYNEQFF
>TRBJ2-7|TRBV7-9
CASTGTEDSYEQYF
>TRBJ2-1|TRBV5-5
CASSLVVGGTNEQFF
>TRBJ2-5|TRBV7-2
CASSPQGAETQYF
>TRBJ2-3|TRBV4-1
CASSHWQVTDTQYF
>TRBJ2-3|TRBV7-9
CASSHLRQGVADTQYF
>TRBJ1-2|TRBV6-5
CASSLSGGPNYGYTF
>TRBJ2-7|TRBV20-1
CSARGHPESLSSYEQYF
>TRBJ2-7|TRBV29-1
CSVEDRDGFYEQYF
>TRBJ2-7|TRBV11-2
CASSLLSGASYEQYF
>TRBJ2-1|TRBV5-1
CASRDPRRNEQFF
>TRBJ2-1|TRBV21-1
CASSSVTWGEQFF
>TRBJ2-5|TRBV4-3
CASSYLLAGQETQYF
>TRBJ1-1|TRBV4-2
CASSQDDLEAFF
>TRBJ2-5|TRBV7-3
CASSLMPGGQETQYF
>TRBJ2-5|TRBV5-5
CASSDLGVRDRGRETQYF
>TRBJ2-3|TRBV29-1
CSVRTGNTDTQYF
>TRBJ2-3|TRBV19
CASSSTEGYTRTQYF
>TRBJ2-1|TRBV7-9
CASSHGPNNEQFF
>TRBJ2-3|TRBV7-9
CASSLGAREEGDTQYF
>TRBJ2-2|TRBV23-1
CAGSQVLLRNTGEPFF
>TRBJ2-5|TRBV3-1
CAGSLTGGRETQYF
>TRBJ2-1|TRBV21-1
CASSGLTECNEQFF
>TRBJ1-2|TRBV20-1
CSARGGRDGYTF
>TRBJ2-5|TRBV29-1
CSVAGGEQTQYF
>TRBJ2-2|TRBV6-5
CATRPGRVAGELFF
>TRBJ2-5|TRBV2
CASSEEGLKETQYF
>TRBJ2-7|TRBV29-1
CSVGGGGSYEQYF
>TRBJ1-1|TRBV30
CAWSPDSQWAFF
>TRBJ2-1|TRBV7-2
CASSLEAYNEQFF
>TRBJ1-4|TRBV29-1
CSGLDATNEKLFF
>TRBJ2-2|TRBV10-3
CAISSSGITNTGELFF
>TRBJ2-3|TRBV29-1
CSVVEGPDTQYF
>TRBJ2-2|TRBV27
CASTRGRGVGELFF